Presented here are 20 T cell receptor beta chains from one specimen sequenced in a study of T-cell reconstitution after alpha-beta-depleted transplantation in children. Library preparation (for TCRbeta) was performed with unique molecular identifiers. One entry per CDR3 protein, called by TCRdb with MiXCR from the PCR reads. The data contain about 420,000 distinct CDR3 sequences, about a sixth of them singletons. The sample was PBMCs, mostly from graft donor cells, taken 360 days after TCRalphabeta/CD19-depleted stem cell transplant. These receptors all stem from a boy less than two years old who had a stem cell transplant for Wiskott-Aldrich syndrome, so the T cells may come from the graft donor.

This clonotype was counted only a few times. The chain is built from TRBV9 and TRBJ2-2; D call uncertain. Germline loops: CDR1 SGDLS, CDR2 YYNGEE. The CDR3 consists of 14 residues. Between the trimmed V and J ends, which lost 5 bases and 3 bases, there was a span of 11 bases. The CDR3 DNA reads as TGTGCCAGCAGGCTTAGCTACCACACCGGGGAGCTGTTTTTT. This encodes CASRLSYHTGELFF. The full variable domain, with the rest looked up from reference TRBV9 and TRBJ2-2, is DSGVTQTPKHLITATGQRVTLRCSPRSGDLSVYWYQQSLDQGLQFLIQYYNGEERAKGNILERFSAQQFPDLHSELNLSSLELGDSALYFCASRLSYHTGELFFGEGSRLTVL.

The chain recombines TRBV7-6 with TRBJ2-1; D not certain. CDR3 length: 18 residues. Trimming removed 5 bases from V and 4 bases from J, with 24 bases in between. CDR1 and CDR2 from the germline V gene are SGHVS and FNYEAQ. The CDR3 sequence: CASSIYSPTNHLYNEQFF. Written as DNA, the CDR3 is TGTGCCAGCAGCATCTACTCCCCTACTAATCACCTTTACAATGAGCAGTTCTTC.

This clonotype showed up many times. This chain connects TRBV7-9 to TRBJ2-7; weak D call: TRBD1 (6 bases). Germline-derived CDR1 and CDR2 are SEHNR and FQNEAQ (reference sequence). V was cut by 3 bases and J by 4 bases, with 10 bases left in between. The CDR3 is 13 amino acids. The CDR3 bases are TGTGCCAGCAGCTTCAGGGGCGAGTACGAGCAGTACTTC. Encoded protein: CASSFRGEYEQYF.

The chain recombines TRBV15 with TRBJ2-7; D possibly corresponds to TRBD2 (6 bases). V was pared by 1 base and J by 4 bases, with 11 bases between. This CDR3 is built from 14 residues. CDR1 LNHNV and CDR2 YYDKDF come from the germline V gene (reference sequence). This CDR3 reads CATSRVTRPYEQYF. For the CDR3, the DNA is TGTGCCACCAGCAGAGTGACTAGACCATACGAGCAGTACTTC. Supplemented by reference TRBV15 and TRBJ2-7, the full variable domain reads DAMVIQNPRYQVTQFGKPVTLSCSQTLNHNVMYWYQQKSSQAPKLLFHYYDKDFNNEADTPDNFQSRRPNTSFCFLDIRSPGLGDTAMYLCATSRVTRPYEQYFGPGTRLTVT.

This clonotype was seen once. This sequence joins TRBV24-1 and TRBJ2-7; D not resolved. The V gene's germline CDR1 is KGHDR and CDR2 SFDVKD. Trimming removed 6 bases from V and 2 bases from J, with 10 bases in between. This CDR3 spans 13 amino acids. The CDR3 DNA sequence: TGTGCCACCAGTCCCACAGACCCCTACGAGCAGTACTTC. The encoded protein is CATSPTDPYEQYF.

This clonotype has just a few counts. This chain uses TRBV11-2 with TRBJ2-7; a possible D gene is TRBD2 (5 bases). The CDR3 has 14 amino acids. Trimming stripped 2 bases from V and 4 bases from J, with 12 bases between. CDR1 SGHAT and CDR2 FQNNGV come from the germline V gene. The DNA for the CDR3 is TGTGCCAGCAGCTTATTAGGGAGCCTTTACGAGCAGTACTTC. Protein: CASSLLGSLYEQYF. Full variable domain (outside the CDR3, taken from reference TRBV11-2 and TRBJ2-7): EAGVAQSPRYKIIEKRQSVAFWCNPISGHATLYWYQQILGQGPKLLIQFQNNGVVDDSQLPKDRFSAERLKGVDSTLKIQPAKLEDSAVYLCASSLLGSLYEQYFGPGTRLTVT.

J is TRBJ1-2 and V is TRBV29-1; the match to TRBD1 covers 9 bases. The CDR3 extends over 11 amino acids. V was pared by 5 bases and J by 8 bases, with 3 bases of the junction left unmatched. From germline, CDR1 is SQVTM and CDR2 ANQGSEA. CDR3 DNA sequence: TGCAGCGTTCACAGGGGGCTAGGCTACACCTTC. Amino acid sequence: CSVHRGLGYTF. Supplemented by reference TRBV29-1 and TRBJ1-2, the full variable domain reads SAVISQKPSRDICQRGTSLTIQCQVDSQVTMMFWYRQQPGQSLTLIATANQGSEATYESGFVIDKFPISRPNLTFSTLTVSNMSPEDSSIYLCSVHRGLGYTFGSGTRLTVV.

A few counts support this clonotype. V gene TRBV7-2 combines with J gene TRBJ2-7; D possibly uses TRBD1 or TRBD2 (6 bases each). V lost 3 bases and J 6 bases, leaving 15 bases between the germline ends. The CDR3 contains 14 residues. CDR1 and CDR2 (germline): SGHTA, FQGNSA. CDR3 DNA: TGTGCCAGCAGCTTTGGGGGGCTGAAGGTCGAGCAGTACTTC. Protein sequence: CASSFGGLKVEQYF.

This clonotype was counted a few times. The chain links TRBV10-3 to TRBJ1-1; the D is unclear. Looked up from germline, CDR1 is ENHRY and CDR2 is SYGVKD. This CDR3 has 13 residues. V lost 4 bases to trimming and J lost 3 bases, with 9 bases between them. The CDR3 here is CAISVEGHTEAFF. CDR3 nucleotide sequence: TGTGCCATCAGTGTCGAAGGTCACACTGAAGCTTTCTTT.

This sequence joins TRBV12-3 or TRBV12-4 and TRBJ2-5; 16 bases are a match to TRBD2. This CDR3 comprises 19 residues. The J segment lost 1 base and the V segment lost 4 bases, leaving 9 bases of the junction unmatched. The CDR3 sequence: CASSSPGLAGGPSQETQYF. The CDR3 nucleotides are TGTGCCAGCAGTTCACCGGGACTAGCGGGGGGGCCTTCCCAAGAGACCCAGTACTTC.

There are many counts of this clonotype. The chain employs TRBV5-5 and TRBJ2-3; D not certain. CDR1 SGHKS and CDR2 YYEKEE come from the germline V gene (reference sequence). The CDR3 totals 15 residues. Trimming removed 5 bases at V and 0 bases at J, with 13 bases between. CDR3 in amino acids: CASSDTALSTDTQYF. CDR3 nucleotides: TGTGCCAGCAGTGACACCGCCCTCAGCACAGATACGCAGTATTTT.

This clonotype was counted a few times. The chain recombines TRBV12-3 or TRBV12-4 with TRBJ2-1; 14 bases are shared with TRBD2. V shed 7 bases, J shed 7 bases, and the junction held 18 bases outside the gene matches. This CDR3 has 19 residues. DNA of the CDR3: TGTGCCAGCACCTTCACGGCAGGGAGGACTAGCGGGAGGTGGAATGAGCAGTTCTTC. This gives the protein CASTFTAGRTSGRWNEQFF.

The sample holds a few counts of this clonotype. The chain recombines TRBV29-1 with TRBJ2-7; TRBD1 or TRBD2 may be the D gene (5 bases each). CDR1 and CDR2 from the germline V gene are SQVTM and ANQGSEA. The CDR3 spans 12 residues. Trimming removed 4 bases at V and 3 bases at J, with 10 bases between. The CDR3 sequence: CSVGDASYEQYF. In DNA, the CDR3 is TGCAGCGTTGGGGACGCTAGCTACGAGCAGTACTTC.

A few counts support this clonotype. J is TRBJ1-3 and V is TRBV7-9, with 8 bases identical to TRBD1. Germline CDR1 is SEHNR and CDR2 is FQNEAQ (reference sequence). This CDR3 is 18 amino acids long. V shed 0 bases and J 2 bases; nucleotides not matched to a gene: 9. CDR3 protein: CASSLAHHSGGAGNTIYF. The CDR3 nucleotides read TGTGCCAGCAGCTTAGCCCACCATTCAGGGGGCGCTGGAAACACCATATATTTT.

The chain is built from TRBV6-5 and TRBJ2-3; D is unclear. Deletions cut 6 bases from V and 6 bases from J, with 13 bases between. Germline CDR1 reads MNHEY; CDR2 reads SVGAGI. CDR3 length: 13 amino acids. The CDR3 sequence is CASRLLPWDTQYF. CDR3 coding DNA: TGTGCCAGCAGGTTACTGCCTTGGGATACGCAGTATTTT.

The chain combines TRBV18 with TRBJ2-7, with TRBD2 matching over 12 bases. The trim removed 5 bases at V and 5 bases at J, leaving 4 bases unmatched. Looked up from germline, CDR1 is KGHSH and CDR2 is LQKENI. This CDR3 has 14 amino acids. The CDR3 reads CASSMTSGSNEQYF. The CDR3, as DNA: TGTGCCAGCTCAATGACTAGCGGGAGTAACGAGCAGTACTTC.

The V and J genes are TRBV2 and TRBJ2-3; 8 nucleotides agree with TRBD2. The CDR3 is 17 residues long. V was clipped by 8 bases and J by 1 base; unmatched bases: 14. Germline CDR1 reads SNHLY; CDR2 reads FYNNEI. In DNA form, the CDR3 reads TGTGCCAGCGGAGCAGTTATAGCGGGAAGGGGCACAGATACGCAGTATTTT. Translated, it gives CASGAVIAGRGTDTQYF.

There are many counts of this clonotype. The chain links TRBV5-1 to TRBJ2-2, with a weak D call TRBD1 (6 bases). V lost 4 bases and J 4 bases, leaving 14 bases between the germline ends. The CDR3 contains 15 residues. The germline CDR1 and CDR2 sequences are SGHRS and YFSETQ. The CDR3 spells CASSPNRAPTGELFF. The CDR3 nucleotides read TGCGCCAGCAGCCCGAACAGGGCCCCCACCGGGGAGCTGTTTTTT.

This clonotype was seen a handful of times. The rearrangement links TRBV5-6 to TRBJ2-7; D is unclear. Germline CDR1 reads SGHDT; CDR2 reads YYEEEE. Trimming took off 2 bases at V and 3 bases at J, with 9 bases between the two ends. The CDR3 runs to 13 residues. In nucleotides, the CDR3 is TGTGCCAGCAGCTTTTTTCCTGGCTACGAGCAGTACTTC. This gives the protein CASSFFPGYEQYF.

This clonotype was found many times. The V and J genes are TRBV20-1 and TRBJ1-4, with TRBD1 as a possible D gene (6 bases). The CDR3 extends over 13 amino acids. CDR1 and CDR2 (germline): DFQATT, SNEGSKA (reference sequence). Trimming pared 2 bases from V and 6 bases from J, leaving 10 bases between. The CDR3 DNA reads TGCAGTGCTAGAAGACAGGCTGATGAAAAACTGTTTTTT. It is translated as CSARRQADEKLFF.